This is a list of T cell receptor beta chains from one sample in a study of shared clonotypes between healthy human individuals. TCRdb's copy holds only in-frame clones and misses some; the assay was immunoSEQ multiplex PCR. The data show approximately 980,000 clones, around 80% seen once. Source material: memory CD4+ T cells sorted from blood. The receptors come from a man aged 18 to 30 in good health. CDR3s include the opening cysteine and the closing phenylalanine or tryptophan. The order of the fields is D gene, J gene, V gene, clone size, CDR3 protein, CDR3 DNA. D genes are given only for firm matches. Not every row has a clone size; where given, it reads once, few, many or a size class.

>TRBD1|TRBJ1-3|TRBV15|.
CATSRRTGDGNTIYF
TGTGCCACCAGCAGAAGGACAGGCGATGGAAACACCATATATTTT
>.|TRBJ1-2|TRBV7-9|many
CASSLEFSYGYTF
TGTGCCAGCAGCTTAGAGTTTTCCTATGGCTACACCTTC
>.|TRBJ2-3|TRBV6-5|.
CASKTGPSTDTQYF
TGTGCCAGCAAGACAGGCCCCAGCACAGATACGCAGTATTTT
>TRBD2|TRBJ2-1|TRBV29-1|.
CSATAPGGYNEQFF
TGCAGCGCCACAGCGCCGGGGGGGTACAATGAGCAGTTCTTC
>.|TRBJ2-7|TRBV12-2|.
CASRVYPGTSYEQYF
TGTGCAAGTCGCGTATACCCCGGGACTTCCTACGAGCAGTACTTC
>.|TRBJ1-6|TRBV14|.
CASSQTVSNSPLHF
TGTGCCAGCAGCCAAACGGTTTCGAATTCACCCCTCCACTTT
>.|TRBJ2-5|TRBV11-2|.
CASSFPGRAQTQYF
TGTGCCAGCAGCTTTCCGGGGCGGGCCCAGACCCAGTACTTC
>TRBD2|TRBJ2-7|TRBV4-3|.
CASSQDWTWTSGMEGEQYF
TGCGCCAGCAGCCAAGATTGGACTTGGACTAGCGGGATGGAAGGCGAGCAGTACTTC
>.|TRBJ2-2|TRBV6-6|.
CASSYLDISNTGELFF
TGTGCCAGCAGTTACTTGGACATATCGAACACCGGGGAGCTGTTTTTT
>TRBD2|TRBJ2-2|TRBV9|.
CASSVGTSGPRGELFF
TGTGCCAGCAGCGTTGGGACTAGCGGGCCGAGGGGGGAGCTGTTTTTT
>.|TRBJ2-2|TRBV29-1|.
CSAGASTGELFF
TGCAGCGCAGGGGCGAGCACCGGGGAGCTGTTTTTT
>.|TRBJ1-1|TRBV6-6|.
CASSYFSGLPGTEAFF
TGTGCCAGCAGTTACTTTTCGGGACTACCCGGGACTGAAGCTTTCTTT
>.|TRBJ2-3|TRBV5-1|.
CASSGRGSGTDTQYF
TGCGCCAGCAGCGGAAGGGGATCGGGCACAGATACGCAGTATTTT
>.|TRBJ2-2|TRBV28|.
CASIWGGQRLTGELFF
TGTGCCAGCATATGGGGGGGGCAGAGGCTCACCGGGGAGCTGTTTTTT
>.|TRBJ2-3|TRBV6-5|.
CASSYSGGGGTDTQYF
TGTGCCAGCAGTTACTCTGGCGGTGGGGGGACAGATACGCAGTATTTT
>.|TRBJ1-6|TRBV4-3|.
CASSPQTDNSPLHF
TGCGCCAGCAGCCCTCAGACAGATAATTCACCCCTCCACTTT
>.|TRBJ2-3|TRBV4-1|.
CASSLLTSNTQYF
TGCGCCAGCAGCCTGCTGACTAGTAATACGCAGTATTTT
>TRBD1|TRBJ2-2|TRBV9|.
CASSGDSDTGELFF
TGTGCCAGCAGCGGGGACAGCGATACCGGAGAGCTGTTTTTT
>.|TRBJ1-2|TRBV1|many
CTSSQDRPPFERDSMGYGYTF
TGCACCAGCAGCCAAGATCGACCTCCTTTCGAGCGGGACAGTATGGGGTATGGCTACACCTTC
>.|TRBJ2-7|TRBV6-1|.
CASSESLGVEQYF
TGTGCCAGCAGTGAAAGCTTAGGGGTCGAGCAGTACTTC
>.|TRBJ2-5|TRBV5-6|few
CASSFGQLETQYF
TGTGCCAGCAGCTTCGGACAGCTCGAGACCCAGTACTTC
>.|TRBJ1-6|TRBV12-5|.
CASGLAPGAPLHF
TGTGCTAGTGGTTTGGCCCCCGGGGCACCCCTCCACTTT
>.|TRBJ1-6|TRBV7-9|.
CASSPSDGGGNSPLHF
TGTGCCAGCAGCCCATCCGACGGAGGGGGAAATTCACCCCTCCACTTT
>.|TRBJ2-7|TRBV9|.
CASSYASDSYEQYF
TGTGCCAGCAGCTATGCTAGCGACTCCTACGAGCAGTACTTC
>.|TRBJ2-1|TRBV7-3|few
CASSRPPQDNEQFF
TGTGCCAGCAGCCGCCCCCCGCAGGACAATGAGCAGTTCTTC
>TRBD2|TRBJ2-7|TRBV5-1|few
CASTPGGLGYEQYF
TGCGCCAGCACCCCCGGGGGACTAGGGTACGAGCAGTACTTC
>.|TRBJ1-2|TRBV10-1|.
CASSELRARYGYTF
TGCGCCAGCAGTGAACTCCGGGCCCGCTATGGCTACACCTTC
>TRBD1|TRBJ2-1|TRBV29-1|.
CSVESGTGIYNEQFF
TGCAGCGTTGAATCCGGGACAGGGATTTACAATGAGCAGTTCTTC
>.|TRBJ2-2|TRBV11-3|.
CASSLDGNSRELFF
TGTGCCAGCAGCTTAGATGGTAACAGTAGGGAGCTGTTTTTT
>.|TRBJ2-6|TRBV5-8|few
CASSPRPSGANVLTF
TGTGCCAGCAGCCCTCGACCTTCTGGGGCCAACGTCCTGACTTTC
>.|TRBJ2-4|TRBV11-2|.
CASSYTRGIQYF
TGTGCCAGCAGTTACACACGGGGGATTCAGTACTTC
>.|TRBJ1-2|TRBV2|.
CASRETANYGYTF
TGTGCCAGCAGAGAGACAGCGAACTATGGCTACACCTTC
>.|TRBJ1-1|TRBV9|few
CASSVGGVNTEAFF
TGTGCCAGCAGCGTAGGGGGTGTGAACACTGAAGCTTTCTTT
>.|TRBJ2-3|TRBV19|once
CATKTVAGSSTDTQYF
TGTGCCACCAAGACTGTAGCAGGAAGTAGCACAGATACGCAGTATTTT
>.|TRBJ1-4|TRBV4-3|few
CASSSRPVEKLFF
TGCGCCAGCAGCTCACGACCGGTTGAAAAACTGTTTTTT
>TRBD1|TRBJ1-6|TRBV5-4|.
CASSEWTGRDSPLHF
TGTGCCAGCAGCGAGTGGACAGGGCGGGATTCACCCCTCCACTTT
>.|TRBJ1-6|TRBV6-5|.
CASSYSTRGSPLHF
TGTGCCAGCAGTTACTCGACGAGGGGGTCACCCCTCCACTTT
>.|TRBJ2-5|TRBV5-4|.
CASSLLSGHQETQYF
TGTGCCAGCAGCTTACTAAGCGGGCACCAAGAGACCCAGTACTTC
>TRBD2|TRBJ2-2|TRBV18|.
CASSPGTSGSGGELFF
TGTGCCAGCTCACCTGGGACTAGCGGTTCGGGCGGGGAGCTGTTTTTT
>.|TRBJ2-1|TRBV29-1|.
CSGRTASYNEQFF
TGCAGCGGTCGGACGGCCTCCTACAATGAGCAGTTCTTC
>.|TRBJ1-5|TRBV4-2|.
CASSAGAGDQPQHF
TGTGCCAGCAGCGCAGGGGCAGGGGATCAGCCCCAGCATTTT